Listed below are T cell receptor beta chains from one sample, sequenced in a study of cytomegalovirus exposure and HLA in healthy donors. The method was immunoSEQ multiplex PCR; TCRdb's version includes in-frame clones alone and lacks a portion of them. Here the sample spans roughly 200,000 clones, approximately 80% being singletons. The sequenced sample consisted of PBMCs. All receptors derive from a boy aged 2-9 years in good health and CMV-seronegative. CDR3s include the opening cysteine and the closing phenylalanine or tryptophan. Each record gives: V gene, clone size, J gene, D gene, CDR3 protein, CDR3 DNA. A D gene is named only where the DNA matches it firmly. The size entry is marked missing in some rows and otherwise reads once, few, many or a size class.

V gene: TRBV18
clone size: NA
J gene: TRBJ2-5
D gene: TRBD2
CDR3 protein: CASSLVAGAETQYF
CDR3 DNA: TGTGCCAGCTCACTCGTAGCGGGAGCAGAGACCCAGTACTTC

V gene: TRBV5-4
clone size: NA
J gene: TRBJ2-3
D gene: NA
CDR3 protein: CASSPPAASTDTQYF
CDR3 DNA: TGTGCCAGCAGCCCGCCAGCGGCTAGCACAGATACGCAGTATTTT

V gene: TRBV4-1
clone size: NA
J gene: TRBJ1-1
D gene: NA
CDR3 protein: CASRQGSSVGRGTEAFF
CDR3 DNA: TGCGCCAGCAGACAAGGATCTTCGGTCGGCAGGGGCACTGAAGCTTTCTTT

V gene: TRBV2
clone size: few
J gene: TRBJ2-2
D gene: TRBD1
CDR3 protein: CASSEVGTGVTGELFF
CDR3 DNA: TGTGCCAGCAGTGAGGTCGGGACAGGGGTCACCGGGGAGCTGTTTTTT

V gene: TRBV11-3
clone size: NA
J gene: TRBJ2-4
D gene: TRBD2
CDR3 protein: CASSRIALTSSKNIQYF
CDR3 DNA: TGTGCCAGCAGCCGTATTGCCCTGACTAGCTCTAAAAACATTCAGTACTTC

V gene: TRBV27
clone size: NA
J gene: TRBJ1-2
D gene: NA
CDR3 protein: CASSLLGPTDYGYTF
CDR3 DNA: TGTGCCAGCAGTTTGTTGGGGCCGACAGATTATGGCTACACCTTC

V gene: TRBV7-6
clone size: NA
J gene: TRBJ2-5
D gene: NA
CDR3 protein: CASSPLLSISETQYF
CDR3 DNA: TGTGCCAGCAGTCCCCTTCTAAGCATATCAGAGACCCAGTACTTC

V gene: TRBV19
clone size: once
J gene: TRBJ2-7
D gene: TRBD1
CDR3 protein: CASTAGTGSYEQYF
CDR3 DNA: TGTGCCAGTACCGCCGGGACAGGGTCCTACGAGCAGTACTTC

V gene: TRBV29-1
clone size: NA
J gene: TRBJ1-2
D gene: NA
CDR3 protein: CSVESGYNYGYTF
CDR3 DNA: TGCAGCGTTGAATCGGGGTATAACTATGGCTACACCTTC

V gene: TRBV30
clone size: NA
J gene: TRBJ1-3
D gene: NA
CDR3 protein: CAWRGDSQSGNTIYF
CDR3 DNA: TGTGCCTGGAGGGGGGACTCTCAGTCTGGAAACACCATATATTTT

V gene: TRBV7-9
clone size: NA
J gene: TRBJ2-1
D gene: TRBD1
CDR3 protein: CASSPGFRGTPNEQFF
CDR3 DNA: TGTGCCAGCAGCCCCGGCTTCAGGGGGACCCCCAATGAGCAGTTCTTC

V gene: TRBV5-1
clone size: NA
J gene: TRBJ2-5
D gene: TRBD2
CDR3 protein: CASSFPLAGGYQETQYF
CDR3 DNA: TGCGCCAGCAGCTTCCCTCTAGCGGGGGGCTACCAAGAGACCCAGTACTTC

V gene: TRBV5-5
clone size: NA
J gene: TRBJ1-1
D gene: NA
CDR3 protein: CASSLGGVFAFF
CDR3 DNA: TGTGCCAGCAGCTTGGGGGGGGTTTTTGCTTTCTTT

V gene: TRBV5-6
clone size: once
J gene: TRBJ1-1
D gene: NA
CDR3 protein: CASSLALTGLRNTEAFF
CDR3 DNA: TGTGCCAGCAGCTTGGCCCTTACAGGGCTTAGGAACACTGAAGCTTTCTTT

V gene: TRBV5-1
clone size: NA
J gene: TRBJ2-1
D gene: NA
CDR3 protein: CASSLAGGYSYNEQFF
CDR3 DNA: TGCGCCAGCAGCTTGGCCGGGGGTTACTCCTACAATGAGCAGTTCTTC

V gene: TRBV7-2
clone size: NA
J gene: TRBJ1-2
D gene: NA
CDR3 protein: CASSLGGHPNYGYTF
CDR3 DNA: TGTGCCAGCAGCTTAGGAGGTCATCCTAACTATGGCTACACCTTC